Presented here are 32 T cell receptor beta chains from one specimen sequenced in a study of T cells expressing NK-cell markers. One entry per CDR3 protein, without DNA, is what TCRdb gives after re-calling the 5' RACE reads. The sample's table shows roughly 390,000 distinct CDR3 sequences. Material for sequencing was blood T cells: a sorted CD56 or NKG2C T cell subset, CD4+ or CD8+ T cells, or bulk PBMC T cells (not recorded which). The receptor source for this set is a woman aged 50 to 65 in good health.

The chain combines TRBV5-1 with TRBJ2-4; the TRBD2 assignment by TCRdb is unverifiable without DNA. This CDR3 contains 22 residues. In germline, CDR1 is SGHRS, CDR2 YFSETQ. CDR3 residues: CASSFLGPVGAPGAIAKNIQYF.

The chain employs TRBV7-2 and TRBJ2-5; the TRBD1 assignment by TCRdb is unverifiable without DNA. CDR1 and CDR2 from the germline V gene are SGHTA and FQGNSA. The length of the CDR3 is 15 residues. The CDR3 loop reads CATLRDRGFEETQYF.

CDR3: CASSLVLGRVHEQYF. The rearrangement uses TRBV11-3 and TRBJ2-7; the TRBD1 assignment by TCRdb is unverifiable without DNA. The germline V gene has CDR1 SGHNT and CDR2 YENEEA. The CDR3 has 15 residues.

This chain links TRBV28 with TRBJ2-5. Germline-derived CDR1 and CDR2 are MDHEN and SYDVKM. This CDR3 is 14 amino acids long. CDR3 loop: CASSTPTIQETQYF.

The V and J genes are TRBV12-3 or TRBV12-4 and TRBJ1-1; the TRBD1 assignment by TCRdb is unverifiable without DNA. This CDR3 comprises 14 residues. CDR3 amino acids: CASRGGTVNTEAFF.

The rearrangement uses TRBV5-6 and TRBJ2-3; TCRdb's D gene call, TRBD1, goes unchecked for lack of DNA. This CDR3 spans 13 amino acids. Looked up from germline, CDR1 is SGHDT and CDR2 is YYEEEE. This chain's CDR3 is CASKGRGADTQYF.

This chain's CDR3 is CASSRLRSTGELFF. The gene calls are TRBV14 and TRBJ2-2. Germline V gene lookup returns CDR1 SGHDN and CDR2 FVKESK. The CDR3 covers 14 residues.

The chain links TRBV15 to TRBJ2-5; TCRdb's assignment of TRBD1 cannot be checked, as there is no DNA. Germline-derived CDR1 and CDR2 are LNHNV and YYDKDF (reference sequence). This CDR3 has 13 residues. This chain's CDR3 is CATKQGREETQYF.

The chain joins TRBV5-1 to TRBJ2-7; TCRdb proposes TRBD1, but this gene call is untestable without DNA. This CDR3 spans 15 amino acids. Germline V gene data show CDR1 as SGHRS and CDR2 as YFSETQ. CDR3 sequence: CASSLDGQGTYEQYF. Together with reference TRBV5-1 and TRBJ2-7, the CDR3 gives the full variable domain: KAGVTQTPRYLIKTRGQQVTLSCSPISGHRSVSWYQQTPGQGLQFLFEYFSETQRNKGNFPGRFSGRQFSNSRSEMNVSTLELGDSALYLCASSLDGQGTYEQYFGPGTRLTVT.

The rearrangement uses TRBV27 and TRBJ1-4; TCRdb calls TRBD1, which cannot be checked without DNA. This CDR3 region has 14 residues. Germline CDR1 is MNHEY and CDR2 is SMNVEV (reference sequence). The CDR3 here is CASSRGTGWGKLFF.

V is TRBV6-6 and J is TRBJ2-3; TCRdb indicates TRBD1, and absent DNA this call remains unverified. The CDR3 length is 12 residues. CDR1 MNHNY and CDR2 SVGAGI come from the germline V gene (reference sequence). The CDR3 sequence is CASKGAADTQYF.

V gene TRBV24-1 combines with J gene TRBJ1-5; the D gene TCRdb calls, TRBD1, cannot be checked with no DNA. The germline V gene has CDR1 KGHDR and CDR2 SFDVKD. The CDR3 has 14 residues. Here the CDR3 reads CATSQDSRNQPQHF.

The V and J genes are TRBV19 and TRBJ2-1; the D call of TRBD1 rests on TCRdb alone, since no DNA is present to check it. Germline assignment: CDR1 LNHDA and CDR2 SQIVND (reference sequence). This CDR3 is built from 13 residues. CDR3 amino acids: CASSTIPGYEQFF.

The CDR3 loop reads CATSDLPDRGFQYF. The chain has TRBV24-1 and TRBJ2-3; the TCRdb call, TRBD1, lacks DNA for checking. CDR3 length: 14 residues. The germline V gene encodes CDR1 KGHDR and CDR2 SFDVKD.

The CDR3 sequence is CASSIDEEDEQFF. This rearrangement joins TRBV19 to TRBJ2-1; TCRdb's D call, TRBD2, is unchecked because there is no DNA. The CDR3 totals 13 residues. CDR1 is LNHDA and CDR2 is SQIVND in the germline V gene (reference sequence).

V and J are TRBV3-1 and TRBJ2-1. CDR1 LGHDT and CDR2 YNNKEL come from the germline V gene (reference sequence). CDR3 length: 16 residues. The CDR3 loop is CASSQGFGLVGHEQFF.

The chain carries TRBV5-1 and TRBJ2-1; the TCRdb call, TRBD2, lacks DNA for checking. Germline-derived CDR1 and CDR2 are SGHRS and YFSETQ. CDR3 length: 16 amino acids. CDR3 amino acids: CASSLALGLAEYEQFF.

This rearrangement joins TRBV5-1 to TRBJ2-2; TCRdb reports TRBD1, a call that lacks DNA to check it against. Germline V gives CDR1 SGHRS, CDR2 YFSETQ. The CDR3 spans 16 residues. The CDR3 loop reads CASSFYGGINTGELFF. The variable domain in full, with the rest retrieved from reference TRBV5-1 and TRBJ2-2, is KAGVTQTPRYLIKTRGQQVTLSCSPISGHRSVSWYQQTPGQGLQFLFEYFSETQRNKGNFPGRFSGRQFSNSRSEMNVSTLELGDSALYLCASSFYGGINTGELFFGEGSRLTVL.

This rearrangement joins TRBV11-3 to TRBJ2-1; TCRdb's assignment of TRBD2 cannot be checked, as there is no DNA. The CDR3 is 19 amino acids. In germline, CDR1 is SGHNT, CDR2 YENEEA. CDR3 in amino acids: CASSLDLRLAGRVGNEQFF.

The chain uses TRBV6-6 and TRBJ1-5; checking the TCRdb D call of TRBD1 is not possible without DNA. The CDR3 is 15 residues long. Per germline, CDR1 MNHNY and CDR2 SVGAGI (reference sequence). The chain's CDR3 is CASSIHRGSSGPQHF.

The J gene is TRBJ2-7, the V gene TRBV5-4; TCRdb proposes TRBD2, but this gene call is untestable without DNA. This CDR3 contains 18 residues. The germline V gene encodes CDR1 SGHNT and CDR2 YYREEE (reference sequence). The CDR3 loop reads CASSFSTALVPPSGEQYF.

The chain is built from TRBV20-1 and TRBJ2-1; TCRdb indicates TRBD1, and absent DNA this call remains unverified. Germline lookup yields CDR1 DFQATT and CDR2 SNEGSKA (reference sequence). The CDR3 is 12 amino acids. The CDR3 is CSHQGDNNEQFF.

The CDR3 reads CASSPTGPTEAFF. The genes are TRBV12-3 or TRBV12-4 and TRBJ1-1; TCRdb lists TRBD1, though no DNA is available to test this call. This CDR3 has 13 amino acids.

The chain uses TRBV20-1 and TRBJ2-5; TCRdb's D call of TRBD2 is untestable without DNA. The CDR3 runs to 15 residues. Germline V gives CDR1 DFQATT, CDR2 SNEGSKA (reference sequence). The CDR3 protein is CSARDGARGLETQYF.

The CDR3 is CASRTITGLVSNQPQHF. V and J are TRBV6-2 or TRBV6-3 and TRBJ1-5; TCRdb gives TRBD1 as the D gene, but with no DNA this cannot be confirmed. The CDR3 loop spans 17 amino acids. Germline V CDR1 and CDR2: MNHEY, SVGEGT.

The chain links TRBV12-3 or TRBV12-4 to TRBJ2-7; as DNA is missing, the TRBD2 call by TCRdb cannot be tested. This CDR3 spans 14 amino acids. The CDR3 protein is CASSGRSRAYEQYF.

The rearrangement joins TRBV7-2 to TRBJ2-1. Germline V gene data show CDR1 as SGHTA and CDR2 as FQGNSA. CDR3 length: 11 residues. Here the CDR3 reads CASSRVGEQFF. Combining the CDR3 with reference TRBV7-2 and TRBJ2-1 gives the whole variable domain GAGVSQSPSNKVTEKGKDVELRCDPISGHTALYWYRQSLGQGLEFLIYFQGNSAPDKSGLPSDRFSAERTGGSVSTLTIQRTQQEDSAVYLCASSRVGEQFFGPGTRLTVL.

The CDR3 sequence: CASSPGGGPGATEGYNEQFF. V and J are TRBV11-1 and TRBJ2-1; TCRdb gives TRBD1 as the D gene, but with no DNA this cannot be confirmed. The CDR3 totals 20 residues. The V gene's germline CDR1 is SGHAT and CDR2 FQDESV (reference sequence).

The chain has TRBV7-2 and TRBJ2-7. CDR1 is SGHTA and CDR2 is FQGNSA in the germline V gene. This CDR3 is 14 amino acids long. This CDR3 is CASSFDGGSYEQYF.

The rearrangement uses TRBV19 and TRBJ2-1; the TCRdb D gene call, TRBD2, has no DNA to confirm it. The CDR3 is 18 residues long. Germline CDR1 and CDR2: LNHDA and SQIVND (reference sequence). The CDR3 region is CASSGGWLVQQNYNEQFF.

The V gene is TRBV19, the J gene TRBJ2-1; TCRdb reports TRBD2, a call that lacks DNA to check it against. The CDR3 has 13 amino acids. Germline CDR1 LNHDA, CDR2 SQIVND (reference sequence). The CDR3 spells CASSIGGAGEQFF.

The rearrangement joins TRBV6-5 to TRBJ2-1; the D call from TCRdb, TRBD2, cannot be confirmed without DNA. Per the germline V gene, CDR1 is MNHEY and CDR2 is SVGAGI. CDR3 size: 13 residues. CDR3: CASRRESVYEQFF.